What follows are 32 T cell receptor beta chains derived from one specimen sequenced in a study of metastatic and nonmetastatic thyroid tumors (dated by TCRdb to about 2020). The library was prepared using PCR. Sequencing took place on an Illumina HiSeq 4000. TCRdb took the public reads, trimmed them with fastp at Q25, ran MiXCR for clone calling and kept in-frame beta chains. This sample has about 24,000 clones in its table, and roughly 24% of those were observed once. About a sixth of the sample is taken by the ten largest. None of the patients had been given any treatment before thyroid surgery. The sample was blood. All receptors come from a male donor with papillary thyroid cancer or a benign thyroid nodule (not recorded which). Some clones in this sample may be carry-over from other donors' samples.

This clone was observed many times. At one end, the junction sequence differs from germline, possibly due to a read error. The chain has TRBV28 and TRBJ2-7; 13 bases agree with TRBD2. Looked up from germline, CDR1 is MDHEN and CDR2 is SYDVKM. The CDR3 contains 12 residues. The CDR3 loop is CASRRGLAGVDF. The CDR3 DNA reads as TGTGCCAGCAGAAGAGGACTAGCGGGGGTAGACTTC.

This clone was detected only once. This rearrangement joins TRBV9 to TRBJ2-2; tentatively, D is TRBD1 or TRBD2 (6 bases each). V was trimmed by 4 bases and J by 4 bases, leaving 14 bases between them. CDR1 and CDR2 (germline): SGDLS, YYNGEE. This CDR3 spans 15 amino acids. The CDR3 sequence: CASSLKQGGTGELFF. The CDR3 DNA is TGTGCCAGCAGCCTCAAACAGGGAGGCACCGGGGAGCTGTTTTTT.

In its sample, this clone ranks as medium-sized. The chain links TRBV12-3 or TRBV12-4 to TRBJ2-7, with TRBD1 matching 7 bases. The CDR3 loop spans 14 amino acids. V lost 6 bases to trimming and J lost 3 bases; unmatched junction nucleotides: 8. CDR3 DNA: TGTGCCAGCAGAGAAGGGGGACAGAGCTACGAGCAGTACTTC. Residues: CASREGGQSYEQYF.

V gene TRBV6-2 or TRBV6-3 combines with J gene TRBJ2-7; possibly TRBD2 for D (6 bases). CDR3 length: 14 amino acids. CDR1 and CDR2 (germline): MNHEY, SVGEGT. Trimming stripped 0 bases from V and 3 bases from J, with 9 bases between. The CDR3 DNA reads as TGTGCCAGCAGTTACTCGTCGACTAGCTACGAGCAGTACTTC. Translating gives CASSYSSTSYEQYF.

In its sample, this clone was seen a few times. The CDR3 nucleotides read TGTGCCAGCAGACAACGGGGTAACAACAATGAGCAGTTCTTC. This gives the protein CASRQRGNNNEQFF. V is TRBV27 and J is TRBJ2-1; D is perhaps TRBD2 (5 bases). This CDR3 spans 14 amino acids. The germline V gene has CDR1 MNHEY and CDR2 SMNVEV (reference sequence). Trimming cost V 6 bases and J 5 bases, with 14 bases left between them.

By its share, this clone is medium-sized. The J gene is TRBJ2-1, the V gene TRBV5-1; no firm D call. This CDR3 spans 14 amino acids. Germline V gives CDR1 SGHRS, CDR2 YFSETQ. Deletions cut 0 bases from V and 15 bases from J, with 19 bases between. The CDR3, as DNA: TGCGCCAGCAGCTTGGAGGCGGCCAACCCTACTCGGTTCTTC. Translated, it gives CASSLEAANPTRFF.

The rearrangement joins TRBV20-1 to TRBJ2-7, with D perhaps given as TRBD1 or TRBD2 (5 bases each). Between the trimmed V and J ends, which lost 5 bases and 2 bases, there was a span of 16 bases. Per the germline V gene, CDR1 is DFQATT and CDR2 is SNEGSKA (reference sequence). The CDR3 is 14 residues long. As DNA, the CDR3 is TGCAGTGCTCCATCGGGACGCCTCGCCTACGAGCAGTACTTC. This translates into CSAPSGRLAYEQYF.

This clone was recorded a few times. Germline is not matched at one junction end, which may reflect a read error. The chain combines TRBV20-1 with TRBJ2-7, with D hard to call. Per germline, CDR1 DFQATT and CDR2 SNEGSKA (reference sequence). The CDR3 runs 11 residues. The CDR3 loop is CSAEHSYDQYF. The CDR3 DNA reads as TGCAGTGCTGAACACTCCTACGATCAGTACTTC.

This rearrangement joins TRBV20-1 to TRBJ1-1, with D possibly matching TRBD1 (5 bases). V gave up 0 bases and J gave up 3 bases, with 14 bases separating them. The CDR3 is 15 amino acids. CDR1 is DFQATT and CDR2 is SNEGSKA in the germline V gene (reference sequence). CDR3 in DNA: TGCAGTGCTAGAGACCCGACTCTGGGGGACACTGAAGCTTTCTTT. Amino acids: CSARDPTLGDTEAFF.

Notes on this clone: The final CDR3 position lacks the conserved phenylalanine or tryptophan, pointing to a likely read error. The DNA is omitted, as the CDR3 cannot be located on it reliably, and the CDR3 follows TCRdb's listing. The V call is TRBV11-3, the J call TRBJ2-2; the listed D gene, TRBD2, was not tested against the DNA. Germline loops: CDR1 SGHNT, CDR2 YENEEA. Ends included, the CDR3 has 14 residues. This chain's CDR3 is CASSLLAGARELFL.

The rearrangement uses TRBV20-1 and TRBJ2-3; D possibly corresponds to TRBD1 (6 bases). The germline V gene encodes CDR1 DFQATT and CDR2 SNEGSKA (reference sequence). V dropped 5 bases and J dropped 1 base, with 16 bases sitting between them. The CDR3 consists of 15 residues. CDR3 nucleotide sequence: TGCAGTGCTGGTAAAGGGGGTGTAGGCACAGATACGCAGTATTTT. Protein product: CSAGKGGVGTDTQYF.

This chain links TRBV6-2 or TRBV6-3 with TRBJ2-2, with 8 positions matching TRBD1. This CDR3 is built from 14 residues. V shed 6 bases and J 5 bases; nucleotides not matched to a gene: 5. The germline gives CDR1 MNHEY, CDR2 SVGEGT. Here the CDR3 reads CASRTGGRTGELFF. The DNA for the CDR3 is TGTGCCAGCAGAACAGGGGGGAGAACCGGGGAGCTGTTTTTT.

This clone was observed at least ten times. This chain links TRBV6-2 or TRBV6-3 with TRBJ2-5, with 8 bases identical to TRBD1. The CDR3 consists of 14 residues. V was clipped by 6 bases and J by 5 bases; unmatched bases: 8. The germline V gene has CDR1 MNHEY and CDR2 SVGEGT. CDR3: CASRDQGAGETQYF. The DNA for the CDR3 is TGTGCCAGCAGGGACCAGGGGGCGGGGGAGACCCAGTACTTC.

In its sample, this clone is medium-sized. The chain employs TRBV6-5 and TRBJ2-7, with TRBD2 matching 7 bases. Germline CDR1 is MNHEY and CDR2 is SVGAGI. The CDR3 sequence is 16 residues long. Unmatched junction bases numbered 7, after V lost 0 bases and J lost 2 bases. CDR3 region: CASSYSPRTRAYEQYF. CDR3 DNA: TGTGCCAGCAGTTACTCTCCTCGGACTAGAGCCTACGAGCAGTACTTC.

In its sample, this clone ranks as medium-sized. V gene TRBV6-6 combines with J gene TRBJ2-7; TRBD1 matches at 7 bases. This CDR3 contains 16 residues. In germline, CDR1 is MNHNY, CDR2 SVGAGI (reference sequence). With 2 bases clipped from V and 5 bases from J, the junction kept 12 bases outside the gene matches. CDR3 in DNA: TGTGCCAGCAGTTACCTTTCCGGGACAGCCCCCCACGAGCAGTACTTC. Amino acid sequence: CASSYLSGTAPHEQYF.

This clone has a count of ten or more. The chain links TRBV30 to TRBJ2-7, with D perhaps matching TRBD1 (5 bases). The ends were cut back, 0 bases at V and 3 bases at J, with 9 bases in the middle. The CDR3 loop spans 13 amino acids. Germline CDR1 GTSNPN, CDR2 SVGIG (reference sequence). CDR3 region: CAWSVGANYEQYF. The CDR3 bases are TGTGCCTGGAGTGTAGGGGCTAACTACGAGCAGTACTTC.

The chain carries TRBV20-1 and TRBJ2-3; a possible D gene is TRBD1 (5 bases). V was cut by 6 bases and J by 5 bases, with 9 bases left in between. Germline values: CDR1 DFQATT, CDR2 SNEGSKA (reference sequence). The CDR3 has 11 amino acids. Here the CDR3 reads CSAKGVDTQYF. CDR3 sequence (DNA): TGCAGTGCGAAAGGGGTAGATACGCAGTATTTT.

This clone has a count of ten or more. The V gene is TRBV27, the J gene TRBJ1-2; D perhaps matches TRBD1 (5 bases). The ends were cut back, 6 bases at V and 4 bases at J, with 12 bases in the middle. CDR1 and CDR2 from the germline V gene are MNHEY and SMNVEV (reference sequence). The CDR3 length is 13 residues. This chain's CDR3 is CASRRGDTYGYTF. As DNA, the CDR3 is TGTGCCAGCAGGCGGGGGGATACCTATGGCTACACCTTC.

Comment on this clone: At one end the junction does not follow the germline gene, possibly because of a read error. The chain employs TRBV18 and TRBJ2-7; a weak D match, TRBD1 (6 bases). Germline loops: CDR1 KGHSH, CDR2 LQKENI. The CDR3 runs to 12 residues. The CDR3 region is CASSPEQQGPIF. CDR3 DNA sequence: TGTGCCAGCTCACCGGAACAGCAGGGGCCCATCTTC. The full variable domain, in which reference TRBV18 and TRBJ2-7 provide the parts outside the CDR3, is NAGVMQNPRHLVRRRGQEARLRCSPMKGHSHVYWYRQLPEEGLKFMVYLQKENIIDESGMPKERFSAEFPKEGPSILRIQQVVRGDSAAYFCASSPEQQGPIFGPGTRLTVT.

In its sample, this clone was seen many times. The chain is built from TRBV5-6 and TRBJ2-5; a weak D match, TRBD2 (6 bases). The CDR3 totals 12 residues. V lost 2 bases and J 5 bases, leaving 7 bases between the germline ends. CDR1 SGHDT and CDR2 YYEEEE come from the germline V gene. The DNA of the CDR3 is TGTGCCAGCAGCTTAGGGAGGGAGACCCAGTACTTC. Translation: CASSLGRETQYF.

This clone has at least ten counts. The chain recombines TRBV18 with TRBJ2-3; either TRBD1 or TRBD2 may fit D (6 bases each). Per the germline V gene, CDR1 is KGHSH and CDR2 is LQKENI. Trimming left V 0 bases short and J 8 bases short, with 18 bases between. The CDR3 has 16 amino acids. CDR3 in amino acids: CASSPPGGLGSGTQYF. The CDR3 DNA is TGTGCCAGCTCACCACCAGGGGGGCTTGGATCTGGTACGCAGTATTTT.

This clone was observed a single time. An end of the junction differs from the germline gene, which may be a read error. The DNA of the CDR3 is TGTGCCAGCAGCCCTCAGGGGGCGGCGATGGCGCATTATTTT. This translates into CASSPQGAAMAHYF. The rearrangement uses TRBV7-3 and TRBJ2-3; 8 nucleotides line up with TRBD1. In germline, CDR1 is SGHTA, CDR2 FQGTGA. The CDR3 is 14 amino acids.

This clone came up many times. V and J are TRBV9 and TRBJ2-1; D is perhaps TRBD2 (6 bases). Trimming stripped 3 bases from V and 5 bases from J, with 12 bases between. The CDR3 covers 14 residues. Germline V CDR1 and CDR2: SGDLS, YYNGEE. This CDR3 reads CASSAPGLNNEQFF. The DNA of the CDR3 is TGTGCCAGCAGCGCTCCGGGACTTAACAATGAGCAGTTCTTC.

This clone was observed a few times. The chain combines TRBV5-1 with TRBJ1-2; no clear D. Trimming stripped 0 bases from V and 6 bases from J, with 18 bases between. Germline V CDR1 and CDR2: SGHRS, YFSETQ. This CDR3 comprises 16 residues. CDR3 protein: CASSLALGPKVDGYTF. The DNA for the CDR3 is TGCGCCAGCAGCTTGGCCCTGGGTCCCAAGGTGGATGGCTACACCTTC. The full variable domain, with the rest looked up from reference TRBV5-1 and TRBJ1-2, is KAGVTQTPRYLIKTRGQQVTLSCSPISGHRSVSWYQQTPGQGLQFLFEYFSETQRNKGNFPGRFSGRQFSNSRSEMNVSTLELGDSALYLCASSLALGPKVDGYTFGSGTRLTVV.

The chain combines TRBV10-3 with TRBJ1-2; no firm D call. Per the germline V gene, CDR1 is ENHRY and CDR2 is SYGVKD. V was cut by 3 bases and J by 7 bases, with 15 bases left in between. This CDR3 region has 14 residues. This chain's CDR3 is CAISDSPVVSGYTF. The CDR3 nucleotides are TGTGCCATCAGTGATTCGCCGGTAGTCTCTGGCTACACCTTC.

The chain has TRBV20-1 and TRBJ2-5; D is ambiguous. V lost 5 bases and J 8 bases, leaving 18 bases between the germline ends. The germline V gene has CDR1 DFQATT and CDR2 SNEGSKA (reference sequence). The length of the CDR3 is 13 residues. CDR3 nucleotide sequence: TGCAGTGCTCCCCGGATTAGCTGGGATACCCAGTACTTC. It specifies CSAPRISWDTQYF.

In this sample, this clone turned up many times. The chain is built from TRBV19 and TRBJ1-1, with TRBD1 matching 9 bases. The CDR3 has 13 residues. Germline V lookup: CDR1 LNHDA, CDR2 SQIVND (reference sequence). Trimming cost V 10 bases and J 7 bases; bases outside gene matches: 10. This CDR3 is CATIKQGAFEAFF. The CDR3 coding sequence is TGTGCCACGATAAAACAGGGGGCCTTTGAAGCTTTCTTT. The complete variable domain, with remaining parts taken from reference TRBV19 and TRBJ1-1, reads DGGITQSPKYLFRKEGQNVTLSCEQNLNHDAMYWYRQDPGQGLRLIYYSQIVNDFQKGDIAEGYSVSREKKESFPLTVTSAQKNPTAFYLCATIKQGAFEAFFGQGTRLTVV.

This clone has at least ten counts. V gene TRBV28 combines with J gene TRBJ2-1; maybe TRBD1 (7 bases). Trimming left V 7 bases short and J 4 bases short, with 14 bases between. Per the germline V gene, CDR1 is MDHEN and CDR2 is SYDVKM. CDR3 length equals 14 residues. Here the CDR3 DNA reads TGTGCCAGCACCCACAGGGGAGGATACAATGAGCAGTTCTTC. This encodes CASTHRGGYNEQFF.

This clone was picked up many times. This rearrangement joins TRBV29-1 to TRBJ2-7; the match to TRBD1 covers 9 bases. J gave up 4 bases and V 4 bases, and 11 bases lay outside the gene matches. Germline values: CDR1 SQVTM, CDR2 ANQGSEA. This CDR3 region has 15 residues. The CDR3: CSVGWGDGQGYEQYF. CDR3 nucleotide sequence: TGCAGCGTTGGTTGGGGGGATGGACAGGGGTACGAGCAGTACTTC.

This clone was observed once. The chain is built from TRBV11-2 and TRBJ2-2; D call uncertain. Germline CDR1 and CDR2: SGHAT and FQNNGV. The CDR3 sequence is 14 residues long. The V end was cut by 3 bases, the J end by 5 bases, with 10 bases between. The CDR3 DNA reads TGTGCCAGCAGCTTTAGTGGTGGGACCGGGGAGCTGTTTTTT. Encoded protein: CASSFSGGTGELFF.

The table lists this clone with many counts. The V and J genes are TRBV10-1 and TRBJ2-1; 9 bases agree with TRBD2. CDR3 length: 18 residues. V shed 0 bases, J shed 3 bases, and the junction held 9 bases outside the gene matches. Per germline, CDR1 WNHNN and CDR2 SYGVQD (reference sequence). The chain's CDR3 is CASSESSVAGGLYNEQFF. CDR3 bases: TGCGCCAGCAGTGAGTCCAGTGTGGCGGGAGGGCTCTACAATGAGCAGTTCTTC.

This clone was seen repeatedly, ten times or more. The chain has TRBV25-1 and TRBJ1-1, with D possibly TRBD1 on 5 matching bases. This CDR3 is 14 amino acids long. From germline, CDR1 is MGHDK and CDR2 SYGVNS. Trimming pared 4 bases from V and 7 bases from J, leaving 16 bases between. CDR3 in DNA: TGTGCCAGCAGTGCAACCGGGACTAAACGTGAAGCTTTCTTT. Residues: CASSATGTKREAFF.